The TCR beta chain under discussion was sequenced for a study of beta chain features in type 1 diabetes. The study, taken as a whole, reports: The similarity of naive, central memory and Treg TCRB repertoires appeared greater among patients than among healthy donors.

J gave up 0 bases and V 6 bases, and 7 bases lay outside the gene matches. From germline, CDR1 is SGHRS and CDR2 YFSETQ. The CDR3 runs 18 residues. Populations obtained by sorting all exceeded 95% purity. The investigators reverse transcribed all of the isolated RNA, so they sequenced expressed TCRB transcripts. The data were produced by immunoSEQ multiplex PCR, yet TCRdb's version contains in-frame clones alone and is incomplete. The profile shows 250,000 to 350,000 clones, around 15% of them singletons. This clone appeared a few times. The target antigen is unknown. This TCR was recovered from a man under 40 in good health. The sequenced material came from central memory CD4+ T cells from blood. The rearrangement links TRBV5-1 to TRBJ2-3, with 16 bases lining up with TRBD2. The chain's CDR3 is CASTMGLAGGPSTDTQYF. The DNA of the CDR3 is TGCGCCAGCACCATGGGACTAGCGGGAGGGCCGAGCACAGATACGCAGTATTTT.